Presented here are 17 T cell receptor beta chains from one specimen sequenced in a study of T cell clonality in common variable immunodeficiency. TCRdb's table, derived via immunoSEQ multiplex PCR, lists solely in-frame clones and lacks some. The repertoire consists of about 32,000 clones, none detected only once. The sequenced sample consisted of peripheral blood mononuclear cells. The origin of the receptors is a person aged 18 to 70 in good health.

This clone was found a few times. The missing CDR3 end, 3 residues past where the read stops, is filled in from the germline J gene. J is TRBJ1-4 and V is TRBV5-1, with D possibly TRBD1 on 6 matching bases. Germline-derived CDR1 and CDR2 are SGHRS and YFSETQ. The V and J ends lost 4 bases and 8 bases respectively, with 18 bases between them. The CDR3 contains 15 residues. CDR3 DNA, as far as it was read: TGCGCCAGCAGCCTACGACAGGCCCCGGGAGAAAAA. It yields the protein CASSLRQAPGEK. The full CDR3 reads CASSLRQAPGEKLFF.

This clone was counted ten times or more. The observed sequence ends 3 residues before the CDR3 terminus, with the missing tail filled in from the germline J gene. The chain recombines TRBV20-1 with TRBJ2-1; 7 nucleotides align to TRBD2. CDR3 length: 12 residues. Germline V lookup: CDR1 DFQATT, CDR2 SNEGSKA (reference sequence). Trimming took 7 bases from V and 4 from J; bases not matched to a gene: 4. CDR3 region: CSGGTTYNEQFF. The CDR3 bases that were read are TGCAGTGGGGGGACTACATACAATGAG.

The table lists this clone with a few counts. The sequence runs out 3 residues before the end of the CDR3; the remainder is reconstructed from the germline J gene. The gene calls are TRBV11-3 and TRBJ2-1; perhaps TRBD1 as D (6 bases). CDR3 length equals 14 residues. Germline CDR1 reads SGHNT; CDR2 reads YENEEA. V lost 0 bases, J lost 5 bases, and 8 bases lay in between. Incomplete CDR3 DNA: TGTGCCAGCAGCTTAGAGGACAGCAACAATGAG. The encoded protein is CASSLEDSNNE. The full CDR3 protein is CASSLEDSNNEQFF.

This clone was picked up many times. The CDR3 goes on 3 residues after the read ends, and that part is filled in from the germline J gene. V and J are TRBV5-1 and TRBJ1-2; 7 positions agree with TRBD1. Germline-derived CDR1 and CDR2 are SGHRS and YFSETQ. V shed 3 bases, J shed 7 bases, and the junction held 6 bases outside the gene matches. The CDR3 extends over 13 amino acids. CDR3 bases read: TGCGCCAGCAGCTCTACAGGGGAACCTGGC. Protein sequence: CASSSTGEPG. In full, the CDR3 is CASSSTGEPGYTF.

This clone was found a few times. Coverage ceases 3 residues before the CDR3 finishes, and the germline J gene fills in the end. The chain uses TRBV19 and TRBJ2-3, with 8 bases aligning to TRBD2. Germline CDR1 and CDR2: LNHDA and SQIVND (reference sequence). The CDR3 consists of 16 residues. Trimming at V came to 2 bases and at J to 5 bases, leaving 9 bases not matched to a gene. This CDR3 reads CASSIIERERVDTQYF. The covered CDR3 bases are TGTGCCAGTAGTATAATCGAGCGGGAGAGGGTAGATACG.

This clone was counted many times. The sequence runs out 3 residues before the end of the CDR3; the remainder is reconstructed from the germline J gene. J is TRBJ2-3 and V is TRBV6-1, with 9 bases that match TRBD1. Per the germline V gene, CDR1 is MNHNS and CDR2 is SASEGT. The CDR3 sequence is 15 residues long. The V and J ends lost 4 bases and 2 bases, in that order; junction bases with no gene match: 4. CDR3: CASSGGQGNTDTQYF. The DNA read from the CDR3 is TGTGCCAGCAGTGGGGGACAGGGAAACACAGATACG.

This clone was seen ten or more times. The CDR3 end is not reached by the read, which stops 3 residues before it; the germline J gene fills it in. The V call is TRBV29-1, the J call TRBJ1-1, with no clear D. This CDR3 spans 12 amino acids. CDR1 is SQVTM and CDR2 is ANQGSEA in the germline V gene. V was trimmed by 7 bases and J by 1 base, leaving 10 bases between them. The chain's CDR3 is CSASKGNTEAFF. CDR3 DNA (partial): TGCAGCGCTTCTAAGGGGAACACTGAA.

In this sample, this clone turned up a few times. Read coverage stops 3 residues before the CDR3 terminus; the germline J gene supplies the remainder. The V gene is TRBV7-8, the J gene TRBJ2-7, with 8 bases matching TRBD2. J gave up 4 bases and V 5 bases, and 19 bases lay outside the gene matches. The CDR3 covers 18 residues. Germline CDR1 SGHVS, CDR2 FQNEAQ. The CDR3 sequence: CASSPLARGSGTRYEQYF. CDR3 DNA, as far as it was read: TGTGCCAGCAGCCCTCTCGCGCGGGGTAGCGGGACAAGGTACGAG.

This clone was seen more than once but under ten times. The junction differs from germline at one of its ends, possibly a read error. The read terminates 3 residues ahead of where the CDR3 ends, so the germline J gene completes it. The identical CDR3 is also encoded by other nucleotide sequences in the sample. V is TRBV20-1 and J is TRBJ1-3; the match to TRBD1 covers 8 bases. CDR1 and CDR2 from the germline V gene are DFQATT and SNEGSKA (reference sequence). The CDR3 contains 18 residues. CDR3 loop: CSAATGANPLSSGNTIYF. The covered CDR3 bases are TGCAGTGCTGCGACAGGGGCCAACCCCTTAAGCTCTGGAAACACA.

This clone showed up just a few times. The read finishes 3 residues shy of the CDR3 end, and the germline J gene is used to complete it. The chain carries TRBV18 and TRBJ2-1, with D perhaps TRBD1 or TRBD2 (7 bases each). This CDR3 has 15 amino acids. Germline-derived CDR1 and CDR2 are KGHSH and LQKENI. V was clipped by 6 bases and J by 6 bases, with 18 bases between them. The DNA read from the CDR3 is TGTGCCAGCTCCCTGGGGAGGGGGCCATTCAATGAG. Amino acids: CASSLGRGPFNE. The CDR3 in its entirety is CASSLGRGPFNEQFF. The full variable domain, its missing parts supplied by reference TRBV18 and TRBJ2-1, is NAGVMQNPRHLVRRRGQEARLRCSPMKGHSHVYWYRQLPEEGLKFMVYLQKENIIDESGMPKERFSAEFPKEGPSILRIQQVVRGDSAAYFCASSLGRGPFNEQFFGPGTRLTVL.

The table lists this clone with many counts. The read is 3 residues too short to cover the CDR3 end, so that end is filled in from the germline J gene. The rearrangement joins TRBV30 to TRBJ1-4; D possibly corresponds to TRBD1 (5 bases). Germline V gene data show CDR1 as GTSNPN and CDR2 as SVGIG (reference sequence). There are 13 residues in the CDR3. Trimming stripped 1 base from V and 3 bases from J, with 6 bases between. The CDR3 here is CAWSGGSNEKLFF. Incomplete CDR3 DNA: TGTGCCTGGAGTGGGGGCTCTAATGAAAAA.

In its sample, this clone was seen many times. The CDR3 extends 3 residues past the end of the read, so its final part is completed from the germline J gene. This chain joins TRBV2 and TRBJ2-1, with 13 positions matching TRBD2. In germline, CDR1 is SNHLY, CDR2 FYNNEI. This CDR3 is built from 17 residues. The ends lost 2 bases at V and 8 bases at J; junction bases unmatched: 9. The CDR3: CASSERTSGSLSDEQFF. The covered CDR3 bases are TGTGCCAGCAGTGAACGGACTAGCGGGAGCCTAAGCGATGAG.

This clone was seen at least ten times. CDR3 bases read: TGTGCCAGCAGTTTTGGCAGCTCTGGAAACACC. It translates to CASSFGSSGNT. The complete CDR3 reads CASSFGSSGNTIYF. The chain employs TRBV12-3 or TRBV12-4 and TRBJ1-3; no clear D. The read gets to within 3 residues of the CDR3 end, and the germline J gene fills in the rest. Trimming took 3 bases from V and 0 from J, leaving 6 bases between them. The CDR3 contains 14 residues.

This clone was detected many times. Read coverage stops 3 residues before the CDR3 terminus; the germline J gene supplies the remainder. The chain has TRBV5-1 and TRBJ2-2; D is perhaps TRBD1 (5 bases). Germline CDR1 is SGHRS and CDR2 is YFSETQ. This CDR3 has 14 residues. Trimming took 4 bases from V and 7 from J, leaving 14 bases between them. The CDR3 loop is CASSPTEDSGELFF. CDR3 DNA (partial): TGCGCCAGCAGCCCGACAGAAGATAGCGGGGAG.

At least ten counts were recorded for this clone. The covered CDR3 bases are TGTGCCAGCAGACAGAGGCATGCCTACGAG. Translated: CASRQRHAYE. The CDR3 in full is CASRQRHAYEQYF. The chain combines TRBV28 with TRBJ2-7; no definite D call. The sequence runs out 3 residues before the end of the CDR3; the remainder is reconstructed from the germline J gene. The germline V and J ends were trimmed by 6 bases and 2 bases, with 11 bases remaining between them. This CDR3 spans 13 amino acids. Germline V CDR1 and CDR2: MDHEN, SYDVKM.

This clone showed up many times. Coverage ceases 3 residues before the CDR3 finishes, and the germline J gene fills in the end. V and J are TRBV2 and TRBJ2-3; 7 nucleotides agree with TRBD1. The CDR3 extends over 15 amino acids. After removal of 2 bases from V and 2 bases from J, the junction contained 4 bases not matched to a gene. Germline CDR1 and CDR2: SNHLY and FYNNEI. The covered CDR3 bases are TGTGCCAGCAGTGAATTGGGACAGCTCACAGATACG. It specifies CASSELGQLTDT. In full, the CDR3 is CASSELGQLTDTQYF.

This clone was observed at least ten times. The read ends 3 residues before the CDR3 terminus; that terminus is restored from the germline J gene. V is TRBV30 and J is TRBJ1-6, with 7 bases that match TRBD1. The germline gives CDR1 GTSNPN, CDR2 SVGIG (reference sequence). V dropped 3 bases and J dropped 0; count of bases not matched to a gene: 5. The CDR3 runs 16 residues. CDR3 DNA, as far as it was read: TGTGCCTGGAGGAAGGGGGACAGCTCCTATAATTCACCC. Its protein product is CAWRKGDSSYNSP. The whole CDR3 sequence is CAWRKGDSSYNSPLHF.